These 20 T cell receptor beta chains were sequenced from one sample in a study of T cells expressing NK-cell markers. TCRdb processed the 5' RACE reads again and assigns one entry to each CDR3 protein, with no DNA. Its table lists 550,000 to 600,000 distinct CDR3 sequences. The sequencing sample was made of blood T cells: a sorted CD56 or NKG2C T cell subset, CD4+ or CD8+ T cells, or bulk PBMC T cells (not recorded which). The receptors shown here come from a man between 18 and 35 years old in good health.

J is TRBJ2-1 and V is TRBV6-5; TCRdb selects TRBD2, and the lack of DNA leaves this call unchecked. Germline V gene data show CDR1 as MNHEY and CDR2 as SVGAGI. This CDR3 spans 12 amino acids. CDR3 loop: CASSFSGRAKFF.

The chain couples TRBV7-6 to TRBJ1-1; absent DNA, TCRdb's TRBD1 call cannot be checked. The V gene's germline CDR1 is SGHVS and CDR2 FNYEAQ. This CDR3 is built from 16 residues. Here the CDR3 reads CASSLGGLQGWTEAFF.

The CDR3 region is CSARPDRRLFYNEQFF. The chain recombines TRBV20-1 with TRBJ2-1; TCRdb reports TRBD1, a call that lacks DNA to check it against. The germline gives CDR1 DFQATT, CDR2 SNEGSKA (reference sequence). CDR3 length equals 16 residues.

The J gene is TRBJ2-7, the V gene TRBV20-1; checking the TCRdb D call of TRBD2 is not possible without DNA. Germline V lookup: CDR1 DFQATT, CDR2 SNEGSKA (reference sequence). The CDR3 totals 15 residues. This CDR3 is CSAPRSGSRAYEQYF.

J is TRBJ2-1 and V is TRBV6-4; the D call of TRBD2 rests on TCRdb alone, since no DNA is present to check it. CDR1 is MRHNA, CDR2 SNTAGT, per germline. This CDR3 region has 14 residues. CDR3 protein: CASSAGLEYNEQFF.

The chain has TRBV30 and TRBJ2-1; no DNA is available, so the TRBD2 call from TCRdb remains unchecked. Per germline, CDR1 GTSNPN and CDR2 SVGIG (reference sequence). The CDR3 spans 15 residues. CDR3 in amino acids: CAWSAGLAPYNEQFF. Filled out from reference TRBV30 and TRBJ2-1, the complete variable domain reads SQTIHQWPATLVQPVGSPLSLECTVEGTSNPNLYWYRQAAGRGLQLLFYSVGIGQISSEVPQNLSASRPQDRQFILSSKKLLLSDSGFYLCAWSAGLAPYNEQFFGPGTRLTVL.

The genes are TRBV29-1 and TRBJ2-7. Germline-derived CDR1 and CDR2 are SQVTM and ANQGSEA. The CDR3 is 15 amino acids. The CDR3 protein is CSVGLKLSSTYEQYF.

The chain combines TRBV5-1 with TRBJ2-3. The CDR3 covers 14 residues. Germline CDR1 and CDR2: SGHRS and YFSETQ. The CDR3 protein is CASSSTPTFDTQYF.

The gene calls are TRBV18 and TRBJ2-3. The CDR3 totals 14 residues. Germline CDR1 is KGHSH and CDR2 is LQKENI. The CDR3 reads CASSPGSATDTQYF.

This chain links TRBV2 with TRBJ2-5; lacking DNA, the TRBD2 call made by TCRdb goes unchecked. This CDR3 region has 14 residues. From germline, CDR1 is SNHLY and CDR2 FYNNEI. CDR3 amino acids: CASSPRQGWETQYF.

The rearrangement uses TRBV3-1 and TRBJ2-5; TCRdb's D call, TRBD2, is unchecked because there is no DNA. Looked up from germline, CDR1 is LGHDT and CDR2 is YNNKEL (reference sequence). The CDR3 spans 15 residues. The CDR3 reads CASSPPSSGYETQYF.

The V call is TRBV7-9, the J call TRBJ2-7. Germline values: CDR1 SEHNR, CDR2 FQNEAQ (reference sequence). The CDR3 contains 11 residues. This CDR3 reads CASIGPYEQYF.

The rearrangement links TRBV7-6 to TRBJ2-2; TCRdb gives TRBD2 as the D gene, but with no DNA this cannot be confirmed. Germline loops: CDR1 SGHVS, CDR2 FNYEAQ. The CDR3 spans 15 residues. CDR3 region: CASSAGVGGSGELFF.

The CDR3 here is CATSPLAANTGELFF. The gene calls are TRBV7-8 and TRBJ2-2; TCRdb's D call, TRBD1, is unchecked because there is no DNA. The CDR3 spans 15 residues. Germline V gene lookup returns CDR1 SGHVS and CDR2 FQNEAQ. Variable domain in full (rest from reference TRBV7-8 and TRBJ2-2): GAGVSQSPRYKVAKRGQDVALRCDPISGHVSLFWYQQALGQGPEFLTYFQNEAQLDKSGLPSDRFFAERPEGSVSTLKIQRTQQEDSAVYLCATSPLAANTGELFFGEGSRLTVL.

The chain employs TRBV7-9 and TRBJ2-3. Germline V gives CDR1 SEHNR, CDR2 FQNEAQ (reference sequence). This CDR3 has 14 residues. This CDR3 is CASSRRIITDTQYF.

This sequence joins TRBV6-6 and TRBJ1-3. The CDR3 totals 12 residues. Germline CDR1 is MNHNY and CDR2 is SVGAGI (reference sequence). The CDR3 loop is CASKSGGNTIYF.

The rearrangement links TRBV9 to TRBJ2-4. This CDR3 spans 14 amino acids. Germline V gene sequence: CDR1 SGDLS, CDR2 YYNGEE. The chain's CDR3 is CASSPQLAKNIQYF.

The chain is built from TRBV12-3 or TRBV12-4 and TRBJ2-4; absent DNA, TCRdb's TRBD1 call cannot be checked. This CDR3 spans 15 amino acids. CDR3 region: CASSDRGPSENIQYF.

J is TRBJ1-1 and V is TRBV16. There are 15 residues in the CDR3. The V gene's germline CDR1 is KGHSY and CDR2 FQNENV. The CDR3 region is CASSHLADLNTEAFF.

The chain has TRBV12-3 or TRBV12-4 and TRBJ2-1; the TRBD2 assignment by TCRdb is unverifiable without DNA. CDR3 length: 18 amino acids. CDR3: CASSLQPGTSGRKGEQFF.